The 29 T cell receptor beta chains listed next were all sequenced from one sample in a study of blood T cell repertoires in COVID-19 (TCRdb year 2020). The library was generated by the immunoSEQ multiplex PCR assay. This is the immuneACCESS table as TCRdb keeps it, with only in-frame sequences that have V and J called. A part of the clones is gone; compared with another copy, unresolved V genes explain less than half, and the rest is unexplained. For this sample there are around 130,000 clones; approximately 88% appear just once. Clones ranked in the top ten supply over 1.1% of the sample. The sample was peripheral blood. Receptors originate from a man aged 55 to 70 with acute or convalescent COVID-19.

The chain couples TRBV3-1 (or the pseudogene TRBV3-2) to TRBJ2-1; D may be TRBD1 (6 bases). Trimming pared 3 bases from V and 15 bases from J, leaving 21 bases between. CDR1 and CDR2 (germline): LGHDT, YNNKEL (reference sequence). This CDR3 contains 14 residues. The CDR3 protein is CASSHGPSSTRGFF. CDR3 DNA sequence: TGTGCCAGCAGCCACGGCCCCTCATCTACCAGGGGGTTCTTC.

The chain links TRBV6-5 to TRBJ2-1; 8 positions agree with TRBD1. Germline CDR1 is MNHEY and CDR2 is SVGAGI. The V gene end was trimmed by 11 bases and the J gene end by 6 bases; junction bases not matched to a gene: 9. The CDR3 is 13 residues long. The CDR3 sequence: CAGGTGPLNEQFF. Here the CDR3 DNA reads TGTGCCGGAGGGACAGGACCCCTCAATGAGCAGTTCTTC.

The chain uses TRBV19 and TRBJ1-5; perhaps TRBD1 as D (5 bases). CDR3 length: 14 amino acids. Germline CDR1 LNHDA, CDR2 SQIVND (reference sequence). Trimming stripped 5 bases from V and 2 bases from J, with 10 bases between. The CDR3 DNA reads TGTGCCAGTAGTGACCAGGGCGGCAATCAGCCCCAGCATTTT. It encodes CASSDQGGNQPQHF.

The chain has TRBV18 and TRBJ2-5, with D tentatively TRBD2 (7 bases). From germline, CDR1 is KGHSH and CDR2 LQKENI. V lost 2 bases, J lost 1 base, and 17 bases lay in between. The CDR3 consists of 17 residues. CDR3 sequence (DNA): TGTGCCAGCTCACCAAAGGGGGTAGCGGGTATCCAAGAGACCCAGTACTTC. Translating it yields CASSPKGVAGIQETQYF.

The CDR3 DNA sequence: TGTGCCAGCAGTCGGGCCCGGGGGGTAGATTCACCCCTCCACTTT. The encoded protein is CASSRARGVDSPLHF. V usage is TRBV27 and J usage is TRBJ1-6; D might be TRBD1 (5 bases). Between the trimmed V and J ends, which lost 5 bases and 8 bases, there was a span of 16 bases. The CDR3 runs 15 residues. CDR1 is MNHEY and CDR2 is SMNVEV in the germline V gene (reference sequence).

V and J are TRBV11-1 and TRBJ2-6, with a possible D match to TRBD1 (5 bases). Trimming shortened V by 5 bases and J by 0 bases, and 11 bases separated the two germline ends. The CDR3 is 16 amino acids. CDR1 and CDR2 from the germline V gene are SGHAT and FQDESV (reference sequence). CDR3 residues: CASSPTRASGANVLTF. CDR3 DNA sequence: TGTGCCAGCAGCCCTACCAGGGCCTCTGGGGCCAACGTCCTGACTTTC. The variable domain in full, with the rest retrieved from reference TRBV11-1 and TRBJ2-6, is EAEVAQSPRYKITEKSQAVAFWCDPISGHATLYWYRQILGQGPELLVQFQDESVVDDSQLPKDRFSAERLKGVDSTLKIQPAELGDSAMYLCASSPTRASGANVLTFGAGSRLTVL.

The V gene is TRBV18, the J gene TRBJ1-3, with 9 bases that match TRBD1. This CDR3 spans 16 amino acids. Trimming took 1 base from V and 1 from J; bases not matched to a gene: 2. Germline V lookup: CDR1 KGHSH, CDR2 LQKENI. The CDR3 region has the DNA TGTGCCAGCTCACCACGGACAGGGGAATCTGGAAACACCATATATTTT. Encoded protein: CASSPRTGESGNTIYF.

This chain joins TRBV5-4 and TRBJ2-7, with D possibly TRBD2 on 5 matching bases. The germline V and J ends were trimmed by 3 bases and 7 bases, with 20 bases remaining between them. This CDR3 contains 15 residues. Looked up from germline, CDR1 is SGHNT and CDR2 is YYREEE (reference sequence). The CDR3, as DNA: TGTGCCAGCAGCTCCCCCGGGATCCCGGTGAGGGAGCAGTACTTC. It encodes CASSSPGIPVREQYF.

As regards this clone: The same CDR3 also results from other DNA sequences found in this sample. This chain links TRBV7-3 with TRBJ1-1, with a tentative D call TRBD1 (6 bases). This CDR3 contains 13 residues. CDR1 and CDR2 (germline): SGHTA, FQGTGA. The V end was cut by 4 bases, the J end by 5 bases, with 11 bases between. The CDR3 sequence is CASSSRGLTEAFF. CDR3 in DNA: TGTGCCAGCAGCTCCAGGGGATTAACTGAAGCTTTCTTT.

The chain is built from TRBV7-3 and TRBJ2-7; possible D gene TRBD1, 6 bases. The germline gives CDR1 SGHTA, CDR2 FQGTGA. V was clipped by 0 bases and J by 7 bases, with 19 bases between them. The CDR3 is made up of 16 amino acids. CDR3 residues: CASSLTIGLGADEQYF. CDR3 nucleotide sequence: TGTGCCAGCAGCTTAACAATAGGTCTGGGGGCGGATGAGCAGTACTTC.

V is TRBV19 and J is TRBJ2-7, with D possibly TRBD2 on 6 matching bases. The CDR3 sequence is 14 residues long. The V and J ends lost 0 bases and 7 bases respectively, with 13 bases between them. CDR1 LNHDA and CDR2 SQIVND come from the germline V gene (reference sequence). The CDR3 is CASSIDGGRGEQYF. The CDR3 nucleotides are TGTGCCAGTAGTATAGACGGGGGAAGAGGGGAGCAGTACTTC.

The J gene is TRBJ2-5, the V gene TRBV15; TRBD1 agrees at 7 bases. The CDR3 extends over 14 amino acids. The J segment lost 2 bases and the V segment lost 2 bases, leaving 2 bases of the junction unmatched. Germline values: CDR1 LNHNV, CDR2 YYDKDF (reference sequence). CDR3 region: CATSRPGQQETQYF. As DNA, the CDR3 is TGTGCCACCAGCAGACCGGGACAGCAAGAGACCCAGTACTTC.

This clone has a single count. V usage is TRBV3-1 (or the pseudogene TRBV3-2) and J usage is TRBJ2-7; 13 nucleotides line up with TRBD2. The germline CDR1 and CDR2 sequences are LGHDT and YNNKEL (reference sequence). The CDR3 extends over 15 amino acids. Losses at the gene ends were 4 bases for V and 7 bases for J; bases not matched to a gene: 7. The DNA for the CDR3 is TGTGCCAGCAGCCGTGGGACTAGCGGGACCTGGGAGCAGTACTTC. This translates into CASSRGTSGTWEQYF.

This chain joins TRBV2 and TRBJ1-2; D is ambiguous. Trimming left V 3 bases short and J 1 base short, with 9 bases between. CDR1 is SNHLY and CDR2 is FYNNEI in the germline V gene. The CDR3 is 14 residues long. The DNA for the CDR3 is TGTGCCAGCAGTGATGGGCAGAATAACTATGGCTACACCTTC. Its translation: CASSDGQNNYGYTF.

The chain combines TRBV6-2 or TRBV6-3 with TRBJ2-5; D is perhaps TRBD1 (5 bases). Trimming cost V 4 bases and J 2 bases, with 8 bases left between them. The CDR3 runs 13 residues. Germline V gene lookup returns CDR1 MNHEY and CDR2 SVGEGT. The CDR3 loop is CASSSRQQETQYF. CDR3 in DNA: TGTGCCAGCAGTTCCCGACAGCAAGAGACCCAGTACTTC.

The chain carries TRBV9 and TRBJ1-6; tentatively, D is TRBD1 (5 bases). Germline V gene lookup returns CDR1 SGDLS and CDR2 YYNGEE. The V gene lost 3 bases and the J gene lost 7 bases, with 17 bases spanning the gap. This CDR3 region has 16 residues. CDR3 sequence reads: CASSAGPRGINSPLHF. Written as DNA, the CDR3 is TGTGCCAGCAGCGCCGGGCCTCGGGGGATCAATTCACCCCTCCACTTT.

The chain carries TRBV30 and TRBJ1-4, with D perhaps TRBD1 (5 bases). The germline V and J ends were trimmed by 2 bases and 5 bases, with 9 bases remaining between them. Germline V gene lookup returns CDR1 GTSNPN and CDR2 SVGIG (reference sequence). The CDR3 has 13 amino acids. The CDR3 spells CAWSNSGNEKLFF. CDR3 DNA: TGTGCCTGGAGTAATTCAGGGAATGAAAAACTGTTTTTT.

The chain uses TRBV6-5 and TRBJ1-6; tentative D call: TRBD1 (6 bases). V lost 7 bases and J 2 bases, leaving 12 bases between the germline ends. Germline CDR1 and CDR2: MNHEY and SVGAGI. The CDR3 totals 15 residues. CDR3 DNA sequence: TGTGCCAGCAACCGGGGGGCTGCCTATAATTCACCCCTCCACTTT. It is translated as CASNRGAAYNSPLHF.

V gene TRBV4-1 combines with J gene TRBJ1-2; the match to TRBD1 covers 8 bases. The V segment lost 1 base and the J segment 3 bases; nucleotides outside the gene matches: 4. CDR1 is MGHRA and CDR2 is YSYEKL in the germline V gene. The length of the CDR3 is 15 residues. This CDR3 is CASSQAPGGYYGYTF. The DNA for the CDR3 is TGCGCCAGCAGCCAAGCTCCAGGGGGCTACTATGGCTACACCTTC.

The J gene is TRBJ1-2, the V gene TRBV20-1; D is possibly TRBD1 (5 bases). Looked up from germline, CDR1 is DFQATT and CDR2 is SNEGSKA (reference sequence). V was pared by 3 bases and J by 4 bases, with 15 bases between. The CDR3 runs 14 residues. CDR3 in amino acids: CSASREARAYGYTF. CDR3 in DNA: TGCAGTGCTAGTAGGGAGGCCAGGGCCTATGGCTACACCTTC.

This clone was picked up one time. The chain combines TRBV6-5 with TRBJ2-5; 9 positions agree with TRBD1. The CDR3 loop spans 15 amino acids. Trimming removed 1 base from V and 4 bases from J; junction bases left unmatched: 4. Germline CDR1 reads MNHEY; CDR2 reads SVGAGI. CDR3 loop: CASSYWGQGRETQYF. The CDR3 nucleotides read TGTGCCAGCAGTTACTGGGGACAGGGCCGAGAGACCCAGTACTTC.

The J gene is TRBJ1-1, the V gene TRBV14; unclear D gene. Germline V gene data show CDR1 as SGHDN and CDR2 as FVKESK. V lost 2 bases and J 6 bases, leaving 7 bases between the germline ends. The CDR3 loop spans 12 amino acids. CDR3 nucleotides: TGTGCCAGCAGCCAACCCGGGGCTGAAGCTTTCTTT. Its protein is CASSQPGAEAFF.

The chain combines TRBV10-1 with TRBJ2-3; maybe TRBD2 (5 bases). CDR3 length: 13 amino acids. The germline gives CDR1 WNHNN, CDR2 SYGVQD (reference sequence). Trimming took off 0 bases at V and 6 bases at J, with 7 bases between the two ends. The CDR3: CASSESGGDTQYF. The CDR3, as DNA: TGCGCCAGCAGTGAGTCAGGAGGTGATACGCAGTATTTT.

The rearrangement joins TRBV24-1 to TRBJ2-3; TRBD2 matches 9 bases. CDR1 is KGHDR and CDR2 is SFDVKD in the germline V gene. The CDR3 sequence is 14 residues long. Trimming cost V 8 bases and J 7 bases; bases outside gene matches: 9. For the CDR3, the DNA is TGTGCCACCAAGGGCGGGGGGGCCTTCAATACGCAGTATTTT. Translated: CATKGGGAFNTQYF.

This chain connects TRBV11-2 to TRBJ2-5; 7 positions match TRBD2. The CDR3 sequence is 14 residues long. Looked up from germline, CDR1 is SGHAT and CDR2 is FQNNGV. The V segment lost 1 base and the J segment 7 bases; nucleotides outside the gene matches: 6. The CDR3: CASSLGVASGTQYF. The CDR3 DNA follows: TGTGCCAGCAGCTTAGGAGTCGCTAGCGGGACCCAGTACTTC.

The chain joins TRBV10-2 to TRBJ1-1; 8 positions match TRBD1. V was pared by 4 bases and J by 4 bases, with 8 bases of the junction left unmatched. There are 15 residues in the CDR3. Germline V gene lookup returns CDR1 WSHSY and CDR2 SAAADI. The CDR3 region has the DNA TGCGCCAGCAGTGGAGACGCAGGGGGCGTCACTGAAGCTTTCTTT. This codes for CASSGDAGGVTEAFF.

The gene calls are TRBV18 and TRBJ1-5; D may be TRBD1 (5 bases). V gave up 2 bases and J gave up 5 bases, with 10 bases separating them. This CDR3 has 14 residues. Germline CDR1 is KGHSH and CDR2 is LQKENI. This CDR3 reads CASSPWGGDQPQHF. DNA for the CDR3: TGTGCCAGCTCACCATGGGGAGGGGATCAGCCCCAGCATTTT.

The chain's CDR3 is CATSGQGNTGELFF. In DNA, the CDR3 is TGTGCCACCAGTGGACAGGGGAACACCGGGGAGCTGTTTTTT. This chain connects TRBV24-1 to TRBJ2-2; 7 bases fit TRBD1. The CDR3 is 14 residues long. Germline loops: CDR1 KGHDR, CDR2 SFDVKD. The trim removed 5 bases at V and 1 base at J, leaving 0 bases unmatched.

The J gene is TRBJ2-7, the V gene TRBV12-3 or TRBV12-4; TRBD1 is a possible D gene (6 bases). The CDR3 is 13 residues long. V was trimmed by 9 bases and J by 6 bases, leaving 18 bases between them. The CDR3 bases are TGTGCCAGTCAGGGGAGTTCATCGGTCGAGCAGTACTTC. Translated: CASQGSSSVEQYF.